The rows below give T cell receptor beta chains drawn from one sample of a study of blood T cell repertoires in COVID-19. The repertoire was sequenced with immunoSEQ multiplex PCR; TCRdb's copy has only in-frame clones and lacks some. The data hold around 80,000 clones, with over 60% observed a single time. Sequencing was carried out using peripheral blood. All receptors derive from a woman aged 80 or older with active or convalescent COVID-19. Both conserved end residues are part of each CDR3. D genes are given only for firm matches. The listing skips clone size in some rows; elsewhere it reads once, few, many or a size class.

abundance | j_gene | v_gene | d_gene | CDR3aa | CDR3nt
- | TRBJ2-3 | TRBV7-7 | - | CASSPTGLTGDTQYF | TGTGCTAGCAGCCCTACGGGACTGACGGGAGATACGCAGTATTTT
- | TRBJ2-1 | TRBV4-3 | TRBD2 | CASSQRGATLDEQFF | TGCGCCAGCAGCCAGCGGGGGGCCACGTTAGATGAGCAGTTCTTC
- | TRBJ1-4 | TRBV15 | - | CATSRDAGEKLFF | TGTGCCACCAGCAGAGATGCGGGTGAAAAACTGTTTTTT
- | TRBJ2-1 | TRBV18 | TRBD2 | CASSPPLAGPRFF | TGTGCCAGCTCACCACCGTTAGCGGGGCCGCGATTCTTC
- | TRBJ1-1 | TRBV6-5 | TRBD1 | CASSGTGGAFTEAFF | TGTGCCAGCAGCGGGACAGGGGGCGCGTTTACTGAAGCTTTCTTT
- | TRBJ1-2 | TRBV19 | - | CASSIARQAPHSNYGYTF | TGTGCCAGTAGTATAGCTCGACAGGCCCCCCATTCTAACTATGGCTACACCTTC
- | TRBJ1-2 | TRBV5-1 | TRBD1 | CASSLVGQGTLKSGYTF | TGCGCCAGCAGCTTGGTCGGACAGGGGACCTTGAAAAGTGGCTACACCTTC
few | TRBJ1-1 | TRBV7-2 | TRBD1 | CASSSRDRGSEAFF | TGTGCCAGCAGCTCCCGGGACAGGGGCTCTGAAGCTTTCTTT
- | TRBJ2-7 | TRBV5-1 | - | CASSLPQVPQQYF | TGCGCCAGCAGCCTCCCCCAGGTTCCCCAGCAGTACTTC
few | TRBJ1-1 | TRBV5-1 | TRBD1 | CASSLGGTDTEAFF | TGCGCCAGCAGCTTAGGGGGGACAGACACTGAAGCTTTCTTT
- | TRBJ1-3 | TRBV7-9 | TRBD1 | CASSLDRQGDSGNTIYF | TGTGCCAGCAGCTTAGACCGACAGGGGGATTCTGGAAACACCATATATTTT
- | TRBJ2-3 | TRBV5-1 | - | CASSLLTASTDTQYF | TGCGCCAGCAGCTTACTGACAGCTAGCACAGATACGCAGTATTTT
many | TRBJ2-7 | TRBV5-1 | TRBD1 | CASSSRQGASEQYF | TGCGCCAGCAGCTCCCGACAGGGGGCCTCCGAGCAGTACTTC
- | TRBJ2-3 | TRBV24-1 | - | CATSDSGFSTDTQYF | TGTGCCACCAGTGATTCTGGCTTTAGCACAGATACGCAGTATTTT
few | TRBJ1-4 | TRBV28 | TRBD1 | CASTARRTGGGKLFF | TGTGCCAGCACCGCCCGGAGGACAGGGGGCGGAAAACTGTTTTTT
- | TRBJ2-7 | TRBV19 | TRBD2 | CASSMEGGGVYEQYF | TGTGCCAGTAGTATGGAAGGCGGGGGGGTCTACGAGCAGTACTTC
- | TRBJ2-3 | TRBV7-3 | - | CASSLERADTQYF | TGTGCCAGCAGCCTTGAGCGGGCAGATACGCAGTATTTT
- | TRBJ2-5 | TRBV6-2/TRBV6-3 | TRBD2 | CASTPSWRGGRETQYF | TGTGCCAGCACCCCCTCTTGGCGGGGGGGCCGGGAGACCCAGTACTTC
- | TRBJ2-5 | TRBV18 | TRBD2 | CASSPPGEGKKETQYF | TGTGCCAGCTCACCACCGGGGGAGGGGAAGAAGGAGACCCAGTACTTC
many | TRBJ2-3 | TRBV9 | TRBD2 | CASSARGDSTDTQYF | TGTGCCAGCAGCGCGCGGGGGGACAGCACAGATACGCAGTATTTT
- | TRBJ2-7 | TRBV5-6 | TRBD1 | CASSLFRTGDYEQYF | TGTGCCAGCAGCTTGTTTCGGACAGGGGACTACGAGCAGTACTTC
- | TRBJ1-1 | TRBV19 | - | CASRVTDSMNTEAFF | TGTGCCAGTCGCGTGACAGACAGTATGAACACTGAAGCTTTCTTT
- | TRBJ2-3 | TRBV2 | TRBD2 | CASSVRAGSTDTQYF | TGTGCCAGCAGTGTAAGAGCGGGGAGTACAGATACGCAGTATTTT
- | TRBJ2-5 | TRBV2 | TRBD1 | CASSEDFGTGRQETQYF | TGTGCCAGCAGTGAAGATTTCGGGACAGGGCGACAAGAGACCCAGTACTTC
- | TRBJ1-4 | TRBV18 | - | CASSRNEGANEKLFF | TGTGCCAGCTCACGTAACGAGGGGGCTAATGAAAAACTGTTTTTT
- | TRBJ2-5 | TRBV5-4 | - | CASSPPQSGDQETQYF | TGTGCCAGCAGCCCACCCCAATCAGGGGACCAAGAGACCCAGTACTTC
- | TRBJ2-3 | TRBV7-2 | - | CASSQRDTQYF | TGTGCCAGCAGCCAGAGGGATACGCAGTATTTT
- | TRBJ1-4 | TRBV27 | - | CASSLTPATNEKLFF | TGTGCCAGCAGTTTAACACCTGCAACTAATGAAAAACTGTTTTTT
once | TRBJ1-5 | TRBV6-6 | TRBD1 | CASSYRQGAGNQPQHF | TGTGCCAGCAGTTACCGGCAGGGGGCCGGCAATCAGCCCCAGCATTTT
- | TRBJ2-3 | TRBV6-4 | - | CASSAIGEGGADTQYF | TGTGCCAGCAGTGCCATCGGGGAGGGGGGGGCAGATACGCAGTATTTT
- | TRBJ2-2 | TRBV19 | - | CASSAHHWLGKAGELFF | TGTGCCAGTTCAGCGCACCACTGGCTCGGGAAAGCCGGGGAGCTGTTTTTT
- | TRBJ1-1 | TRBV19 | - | CASKPPQGRIEAFF | TGTGCCAGTAAACCCCCCCAGGGGAGAATTGAAGCTTTCTTT
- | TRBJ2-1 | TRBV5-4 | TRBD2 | CASNSSLAGDFNEQFF | TGTGCCAGCAATTCCTCACTAGCGGGGGATTTCAATGAGCAGTTCTTC
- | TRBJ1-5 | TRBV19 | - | CASSIVRDVFGQPQHF | TGTGCCAGTAGTATAGTCAGGGATGTGTTCGGTCAGCCCCAGCATTTT
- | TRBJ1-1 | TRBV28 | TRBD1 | CASSFGSGGRGEAFF | TGTGCCAGCAGTTTTGGGTCAGGGGGAAGAGGTGAAGCTTTCTTT
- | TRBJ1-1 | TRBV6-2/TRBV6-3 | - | CASSYGSLDTEAFF | TGTGCCAGCAGTTACGGCAGTCTTGACACTGAAGCTTTCTTT
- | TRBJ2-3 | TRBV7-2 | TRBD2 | CASSLELAVSTDTQYF | TGTGCCAGCAGCTTAGAACTAGCGGTTAGCACAGATACGCAGTATTTT
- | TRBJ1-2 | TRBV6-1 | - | CASSERDWSNYGYTF | TGTGCCAGCAGTGAACGGGACTGGTCTAACTATGGCTACACCTTC
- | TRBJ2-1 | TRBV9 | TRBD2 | CASSGSWTSGGSYNEQFF | TGTGCCAGCAGCGGATCCTGGACTAGCGGGGGTTCCTACAATGAGCAGTTCTTC
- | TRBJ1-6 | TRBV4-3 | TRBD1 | CASSQDLGDRGSLHF | TGCGCCAGCAGCCAAGATCTAGGGGACAGGGGTAGCCTCCACTTT
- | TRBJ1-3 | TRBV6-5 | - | CASKHPGSRNTIYF | TGTGCCAGCAAACACCCAGGATCTAGAAACACCATATATTTT
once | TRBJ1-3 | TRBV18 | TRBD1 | CASSLDRDFAGNTIYF | TGTGCCAGCTCCCTGGACAGGGACTTTGCTGGAAACACCATATATTTT
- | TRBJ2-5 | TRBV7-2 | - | CASSLDLGQETQYF | TGTGCCAGCAGCTTAGACCTCGGCCAAGAGACCCAGTACTTC
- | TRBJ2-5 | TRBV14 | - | CASSQAPGLSQYF | TGTGCCAGCAGCCAAGCTCCCGGACTATCTCAGTACTTC
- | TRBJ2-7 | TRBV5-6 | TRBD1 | CASSIDRGPMDSYF | TGTGCCAGCAGCATTGACAGGGGGCCTATGGATTCATACTTC
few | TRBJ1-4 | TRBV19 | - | CASRRVATNEKLFF | TGTGCCAGTAGGCGGGTTGCAACTAATGAAAAACTGTTTTTT
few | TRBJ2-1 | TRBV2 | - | CASTGGVRYYNEQFF | TGTGCCAGCACGGGGGGCGTCCGGTACTACAATGAGCAGTTCTTC
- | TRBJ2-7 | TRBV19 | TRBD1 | CASRSSGGRTYEQYF | TGTGCCAGTAGATCGTCAGGGGGTAGAACCTACGAGCAGTACTTC
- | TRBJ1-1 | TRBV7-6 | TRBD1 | CASSLGQGGIYAEAFF | TGTGCCAGCAGCTTAGGACAGGGTGGAATTTACGCTGAAGCTTTCTTT
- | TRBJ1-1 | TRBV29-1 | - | CSVSSGTTEAFF | TGCAGCGTTAGCTCAGGGACAACTGAAGCTTTCTTT
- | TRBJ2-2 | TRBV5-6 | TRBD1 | CASSKRTGANTGELFF | TGTGCCAGCAGCAAAAGGACAGGGGCGAACACCGGGGAGCTGTTTTTT
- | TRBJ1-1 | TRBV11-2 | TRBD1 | CASRRQGGPGTEAFF | TGTGCCAGCAGACGACAGGGGGGCCCGGGGACTGAAGCTTTCTTT
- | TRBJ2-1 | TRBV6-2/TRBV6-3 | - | CASSTDYNEQFF | TGTGCCAGCAGTACAGATTACAATGAGCAGTTCTTC
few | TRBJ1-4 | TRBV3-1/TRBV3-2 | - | CASSPEIRNEKLFF | TGTGCCAGCAGCCCGGAGATTAGGAATGAAAAACTGTTTTTT
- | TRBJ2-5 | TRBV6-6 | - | CASSYSPYETQYF | TGTGCCAGCAGTTACTCGCCCTATGAGACCCAGTACTTC
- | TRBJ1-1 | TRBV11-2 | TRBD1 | CASSLIPSYRGGTEAFF | TGTGCCAGCAGCTTGATTCCTTCTTACAGGGGTGGCACTGAAGCTTTCTTT
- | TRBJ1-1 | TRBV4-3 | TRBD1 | CASSQGRQGAKAFF | TGCGCCAGCAGCCAAGGCAGACAGGGGGCCAAAGCTTTCTTT
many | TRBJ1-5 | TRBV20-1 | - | CSAIDGSRLNQPQHF | TGCAGTGCTATTGACGGATCCCGACTCAATCAGCCCCAGCATTTT
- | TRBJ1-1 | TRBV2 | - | CASSGDQLPNTEAFF | TGTGCCAGCAGTGGCGATCAACTTCCGAACACTGAAGCTTTCTTT
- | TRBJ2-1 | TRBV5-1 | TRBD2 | CASSLTSGGDEQFF | TGCGCCAGCAGTTTGACTAGCGGGGGGGACGAGCAGTTCTTC